This TCR beta chain was found in a study of cytomegalovirus exposure and HLA in healthy donors. In regard to this clone: The target antigen is unknown.

Germline lookup yields CDR1 MNHEY and CDR2 SMNVEV (reference sequence). The CDR3 runs 20 residues. The V gene end was trimmed by 2 bases and the J gene end by 2 bases; junction bases not matched to a gene: 17. The PCR was carried out with 60 Vbeta primers and 13 Jbeta primers. TCRdb's copy holds only in-frame clones and misses some; the assay was immunoSEQ multiplex PCR. The repertoire consists of roughly 190,000 clones, with 81% occurring once and the leading ten covering more than 1.5%. Every donor was a healthy person donating bone marrow. Nominally healthy donors were sampled, though unrecorded immune exposures were likely. General study points: Analysis performed later found roughly 17,000 TCR beta sequences associated with HLA alleles at 0.05 false discovery rate. Clonal expansion, a later analysis showed, was greater in HLA-associated TCR beta chains than in equally common others.

Sequencing used PBMCs. The chain is built from TRBV27 and TRBJ2-2; 7 nucleotides agree with TRBD1. The source of this sequence is a young man in good health and CMV-seronegative. Here the CDR3 reads CASSLAPPTGTHSNTGELFF. The CDR3 coding sequence is TGTGCCAGCAGTTTAGCCCCTCCGACAGGGACACATTCTAACACCGGGGAGCTGTTTTTT.